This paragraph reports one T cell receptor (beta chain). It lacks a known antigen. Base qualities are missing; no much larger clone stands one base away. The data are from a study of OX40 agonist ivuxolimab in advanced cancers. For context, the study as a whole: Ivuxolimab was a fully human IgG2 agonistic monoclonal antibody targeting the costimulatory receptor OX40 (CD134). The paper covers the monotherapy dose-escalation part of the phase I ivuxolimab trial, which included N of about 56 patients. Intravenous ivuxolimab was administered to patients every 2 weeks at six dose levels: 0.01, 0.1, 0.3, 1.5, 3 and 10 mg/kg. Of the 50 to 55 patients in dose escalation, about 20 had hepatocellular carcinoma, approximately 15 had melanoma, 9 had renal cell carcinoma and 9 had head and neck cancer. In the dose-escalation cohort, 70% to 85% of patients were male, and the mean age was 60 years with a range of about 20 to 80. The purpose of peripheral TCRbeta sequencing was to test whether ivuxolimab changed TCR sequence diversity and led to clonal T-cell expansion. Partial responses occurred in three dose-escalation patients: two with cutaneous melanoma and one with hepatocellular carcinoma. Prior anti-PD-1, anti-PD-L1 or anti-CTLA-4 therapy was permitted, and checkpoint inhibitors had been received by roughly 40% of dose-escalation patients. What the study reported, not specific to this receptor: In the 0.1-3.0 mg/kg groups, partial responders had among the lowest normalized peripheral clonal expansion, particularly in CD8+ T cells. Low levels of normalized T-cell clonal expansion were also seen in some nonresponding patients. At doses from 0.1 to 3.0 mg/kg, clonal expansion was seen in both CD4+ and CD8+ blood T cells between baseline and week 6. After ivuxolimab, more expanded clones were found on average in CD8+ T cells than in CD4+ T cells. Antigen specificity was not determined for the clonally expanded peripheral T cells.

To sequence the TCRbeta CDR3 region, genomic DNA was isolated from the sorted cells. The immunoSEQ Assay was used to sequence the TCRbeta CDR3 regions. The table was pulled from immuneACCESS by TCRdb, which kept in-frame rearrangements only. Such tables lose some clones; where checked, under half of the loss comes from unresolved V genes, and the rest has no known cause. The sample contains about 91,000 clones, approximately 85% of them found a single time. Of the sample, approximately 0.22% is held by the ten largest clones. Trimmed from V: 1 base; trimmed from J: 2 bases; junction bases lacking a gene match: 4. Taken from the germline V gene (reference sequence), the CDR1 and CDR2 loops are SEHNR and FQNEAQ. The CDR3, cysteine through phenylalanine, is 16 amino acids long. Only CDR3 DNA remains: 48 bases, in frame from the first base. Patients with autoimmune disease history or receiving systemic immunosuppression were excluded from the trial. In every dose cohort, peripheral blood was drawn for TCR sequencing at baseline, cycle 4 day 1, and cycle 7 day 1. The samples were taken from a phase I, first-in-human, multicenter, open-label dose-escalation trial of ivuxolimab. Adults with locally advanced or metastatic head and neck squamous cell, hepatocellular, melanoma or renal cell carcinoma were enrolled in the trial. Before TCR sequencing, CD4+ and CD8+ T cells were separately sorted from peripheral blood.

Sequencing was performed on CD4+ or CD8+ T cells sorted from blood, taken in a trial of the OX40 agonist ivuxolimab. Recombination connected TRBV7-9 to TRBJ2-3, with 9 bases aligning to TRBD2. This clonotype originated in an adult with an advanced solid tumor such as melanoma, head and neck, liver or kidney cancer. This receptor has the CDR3 CASSLVLAGNTDTQYF. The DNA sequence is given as TGTGCCAGCAGCTTAGTCCTAGCGGGAAACACAGATACGCAGTATTTT. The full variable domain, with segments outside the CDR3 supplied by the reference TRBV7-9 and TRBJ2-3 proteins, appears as DTGVSQNPRHKITKRGQNVTFRCDPISEHNRLYWYRQTLGQGPEFLTYFQNEAQLEKSRLLSDRFSAERPKGSFSTLEIQRTEQGDSAMYLCASSLVLAGNTDTQYFGPGTRLTVL.